Presented here are 20 T cell receptor beta chains from one specimen sequenced in a study of response to subunit inactivated influenza vaccine. Each CDR3 protein gets one entry after TCRdb re-called the RT-PCR reads with MiXCR. The table includes about 520,000 distinct CDR3 sequences, approximately 24% detected once. Sequencing was performed on CD4+ T cells sorted from PBMCs, taken 5 days after vaccination. The receptors were sampled from a man in his forties or fifties who received an inactivated influenza vaccine.

The rearrangement joins TRBV5-1 to TRBJ1-6, with 7 bases aligning to TRBD1. This CDR3 region has 14 residues. The germline CDR1 and CDR2 sequences are SGHRS and YFSETQ. Germline trimming cut 5 bases from V and 7 bases from J; bases unmatched to any gene: 6. CDR3 sequence (DNA): TGCGCCAGCAGGCAGGGACAGAGAAATTCACCCCTCCACTTT. Its translation is CASRQGQRNSPLHF.

This clonotype occurred a few times. The chain uses TRBV12-3 or TRBV12-4 and TRBJ2-5; 9 positions match TRBD2. V lost 0 bases to trimming and J lost 5 bases; unmatched junction nucleotides: 13. CDR3 length equals 18 residues. The CDR3 reads CASSLAPGSGGLGETQYF. The CDR3 DNA reads TGTGCCAGCAGTTTAGCGCCCGGTAGCGGGGGTTTGGGGGAGACCCAGTACTTC.

The V call is TRBV12-3 or TRBV12-4, the J call TRBJ1-2, with a weak D call TRBD1 (5 bases). The V gene lost 5 bases and the J gene lost 4 bases, with 20 bases spanning the gap. This CDR3 is built from 16 residues. The CDR3: CASSPNILDTGYGYTF. Here the CDR3 DNA reads TGTGCCAGCAGTCCAAACATCCTGGACACCGGCTATGGCTACACCTTC.

This sequence joins TRBV5-1 and TRBJ2-5, with TRBD2 matching over 10 bases. J gave up 0 bases and V 4 bases, and 6 bases lay outside the gene matches. The CDR3 is 16 residues long. Germline V CDR1 and CDR2: SGHRS, YFSETQ. The DNA for the CDR3 is TGCGCCAGCAGCGGCGGTAGCGGGGGGTACCAAGAGACCCAGTACTTC. It encodes CASSGGSGGYQETQYF.

This clonotype has a handful of counts. J is TRBJ2-1 and V is TRBV20-1; 14 nucleotides match TRBD2. CDR1 is DFQATT, CDR2 SNEGSKA, per germline (reference sequence). The CDR3 runs 15 residues. V shed 5 bases and J 12 bases; nucleotides not matched to a gene: 12. The CDR3 sequence: CSASPGTSGGHRQFF. In DNA form, the CDR3 reads TGCAGTGCTTCTCCCGGGACTAGCGGGGGCCACAGGCAGTTCTTC.

V usage is TRBV2 and J usage is TRBJ2-2; 8 nucleotides agree with TRBD2. CDR1 and CDR2 from the germline V gene are SNHLY and FYNNEI. The junction had 6 bases not matched to a gene; V was cut back by 3 bases and J by 0 bases. The CDR3 runs to 17 residues. The CDR3 region has the DNA TGTGCCAGCAGTGACGGACTAGCAGGGCCGAACACCGGGGAGCTGTTTTTT. Residues: CASSDGLAGPNTGELFF.

The J gene is TRBJ1-1, the V gene TRBV10-3, with D unclear. Germline V gene lookup returns CDR1 ENHRY and CDR2 SYGVKD. The CDR3 consists of 13 residues. V was shortened by 2 bases and J by 0 bases, with 4 bases between the two germline ends. CDR3 amino acids: CAISEGVNTEAFF. The CDR3 nucleotides read TGTGCCATCAGTGAGGGCGTGAACACTGAAGCTTTCTTT.

The gene calls are TRBV9 and TRBJ2-5; tentative D call: TRBD1 (6 bases). Per germline, CDR1 SGDLS and CDR2 YYNGEE. The CDR3 is 16 amino acids. Trimming took off 1 base at V and 4 bases at J, with 17 bases between the two ends. The CDR3 spells CASSVSPQGGTETQYF. Written as DNA, the CDR3 is TGTGCCAGCAGCGTATCACCACAGGGTGGGACAGAGACCCAGTACTTC.

The V and J genes are TRBV6-2 or TRBV6-3 and TRBJ2-2; D might be TRBD1 or TRBD2, each matching 6 bases. Germline CDR1 reads MNHEY; CDR2 reads SVGEGT. The CDR3 sequence is 14 residues long. V dropped 10 bases and J dropped 5 bases, with 17 bases sitting between them. The CDR3: CATAPGGRTGELFF. CDR3 DNA sequence: TGTGCCACGGCCCCTGGGGGGCGGACCGGGGAGCTGTTTTTT.

This clonotype turned up a few times. V usage is TRBV20-1 and J usage is TRBJ2-6; the D is unclear. V lost 3 bases, J lost 3 bases, and 15 bases lay in between. The germline CDR1 and CDR2 sequences are DFQATT and SNEGSKA (reference sequence). The CDR3 sequence is 16 residues long. The DNA of the CDR3 is TGCAGTGCTAGCCCCATGGGATCAGGTGGGGCCAACGTCCTGACTTTC. Translation: CSASPMGSGGANVLTF.

The chain has TRBV20-1 and TRBJ2-5, with D unclear. Trimming took off 0 bases at V and 4 bases at J, with 9 bases between the two ends. The CDR3 runs 13 residues. The germline V gene has CDR1 DFQATT and CDR2 SNEGSKA (reference sequence). The CDR3 DNA is TGCAGTGCTAGAGATCTGGACCTAGAGACCCAGTACTTC. This gives the protein CSARDLDLETQYF.

This clonotype was seen only a few times. The chain couples TRBV4-1 to TRBJ1-4; no reliable D call. This CDR3 is 14 amino acids long. Germline CDR1 is MGHRA and CDR2 is YSYEKL. V was pared by 3 bases and J by 3 bases, with 8 bases between. The CDR3: CASSHSRSNEKLFF. DNA for the CDR3: TGCGCCAGCAGCCATAGCCGATCTAATGAAAAACTGTTTTTT.

This clonotype was detected a few times. V is TRBV12-3 or TRBV12-4 and J is TRBJ2-5; 8 bases line up with TRBD1. The ends lost 4 bases at V and 1 base at J; junction bases unmatched: 8. There are 16 residues in the CDR3. The CDR3 bases are TGTGCCAGCAGTTCTGGGACAGGTACGCCCCAAGAGACCCAGTACTTC. Translating gives CASSSGTGTPQETQYF.

The chain combines TRBV9 with TRBJ2-1; 9 nucleotides match TRBD1. The CDR3 sequence is 14 residues long. The ends lost 4 bases at V and 7 bases at J; junction bases unmatched: 6. The germline gives CDR1 SGDLS, CDR2 YYNGEE. CDR3 residues: CASSHGQGTNEQFF. In nucleotides, the CDR3 is TGTGCCAGCAGCCACGGACAGGGGACGAATGAGCAGTTCTTC.

This clonotype has just a few counts. CDR3 coding DNA: TGTGCCAGCAGTAGTCTTCGGGACAGGGGCGGCTACACCTTC. It translates to CASSSLRDRGGYTF. The chain uses TRBV2 and TRBJ1-2; 10 bases map to TRBD1. V shed 5 bases, J shed 8 bases, and the junction held 8 bases outside the gene matches. The CDR3 is 14 amino acids. Looked up from germline, CDR1 is SNHLY and CDR2 is FYNNEI.

This clonotype was observed a handful of times. This chain connects TRBV7-9 to TRBJ2-1; D gene ambiguous. V lost 3 bases and J lost 10, with 10 bases in between. The V gene's germline CDR1 is SEHNR and CDR2 FQNEAQ (reference sequence). The CDR3 has 12 residues. In nucleotides, the CDR3 is TGTGCCAGCAGCTTTGGTGGCTTCGAGCAGTTCTTC. Translated: CASSFGGFEQFF.

This clonotype was seen only a few times. The chain is built from TRBV9 and TRBJ1-6; D is perhaps TRBD1 (6 bases). The germline V gene has CDR1 SGDLS and CDR2 YYNGEE. V was trimmed by 9 bases and J by 2 bases, leaving 15 bases between them. This CDR3 is 15 amino acids long. This CDR3 reads CANAGETAYNSPLHF. CDR3 nucleotides: TGTGCCAACGCAGGGGAAACGGCCTATAATTCACCCCTCCACTTT.

The CDR3 DNA follows: TGCAGTGCTAGAGATCTTGAAAGACAGGTAAACTACGAGCAGTACTTC. This translates into CSARDLERQVNYEQYF. The chain has TRBV20-1 and TRBJ2-7, with TRBD1 as a possible D gene (6 bases). V dropped 0 bases and J dropped 3 bases, with 18 bases sitting between them. Looked up from germline, CDR1 is DFQATT and CDR2 is SNEGSKA (reference sequence). CDR3 length: 16 amino acids.

The chain combines TRBV12-3 or TRBV12-4 with TRBJ2-7, with D unresolved. The CDR3 has 12 residues. V lost 5 bases and J 7 bases, leaving 12 bases between the germline ends. The CDR3 protein is CASSPSTGEQYF. In DNA, the CDR3 is TGTGCCAGCAGTCCAAGTACTGGTGAGCAGTACTTC.

The rearrangement links TRBV21-1 to TRBJ2-3; TRBD1, the table's D call, lacks a check against the DNA. TRBV21-1 is a pseudogene locus. There are 22 residues in the CDR3. The CDR3 here is CASSKVGTGQGYAAGEADTQYF. CDR3 sequence (DNA): TGTGCCAGCAGCAAAGTTGGCACGGGACAGGGGTATGCAGCGGGAGAGGCAGATACGCAGTATTTT.